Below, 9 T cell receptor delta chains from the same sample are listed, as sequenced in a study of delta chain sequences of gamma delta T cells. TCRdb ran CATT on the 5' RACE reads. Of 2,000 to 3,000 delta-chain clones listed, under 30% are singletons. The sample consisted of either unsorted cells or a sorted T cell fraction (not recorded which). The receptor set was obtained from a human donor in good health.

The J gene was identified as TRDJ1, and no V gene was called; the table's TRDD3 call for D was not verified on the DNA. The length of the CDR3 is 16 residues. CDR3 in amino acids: CASLYWGITPRITLIF. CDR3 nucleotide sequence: TGTGCTTCCCTCTACTGGGGGATAACCCCCCGGATCACACTCATCTTT.

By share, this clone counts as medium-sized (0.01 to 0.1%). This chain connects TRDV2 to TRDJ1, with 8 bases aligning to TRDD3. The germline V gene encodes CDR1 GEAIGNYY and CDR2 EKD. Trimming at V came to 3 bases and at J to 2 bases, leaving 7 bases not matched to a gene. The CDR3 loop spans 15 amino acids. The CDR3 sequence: CACDAILGDTDKLIF. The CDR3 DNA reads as TGTGCCTGTGACGCAATCTTGGGGGATACCGATAAACTCATCTTT.

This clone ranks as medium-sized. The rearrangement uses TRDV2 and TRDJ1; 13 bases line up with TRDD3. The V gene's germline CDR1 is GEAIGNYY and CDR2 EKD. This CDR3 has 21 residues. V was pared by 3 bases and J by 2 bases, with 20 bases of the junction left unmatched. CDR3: CACDPITGGYAFGSGTDKLIF. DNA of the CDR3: TGTGCCTGTGACCCCATTACTGGGGGATACGCATTTGGAAGTGGGACCGATAAACTCATCTTT.

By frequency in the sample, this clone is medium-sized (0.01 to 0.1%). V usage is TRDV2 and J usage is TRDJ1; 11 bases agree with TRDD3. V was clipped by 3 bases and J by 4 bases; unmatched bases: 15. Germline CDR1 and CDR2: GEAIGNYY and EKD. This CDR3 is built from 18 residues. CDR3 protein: CACDPMMMGDTHRDKLIF. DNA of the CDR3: TGTGCCTGTGACCCTATGATGATGGGGGATACGCACCGCGATAAACTCATCTTT.

CDR3 in DNA: TGTGCCTGTGACACCCTTACTGGGGGACCCCTGGCTGATAAACTCATCTTT. It translates to CACDTLTGGPLADKLIF. The chain couples TRDV2 to TRDJ1; 9 bases align to TRDD3. CDR3 length: 17 residues. Germline CDR1 reads GEAIGNYY; CDR2 reads EKD. Losses at the gene ends were 0 bases for V and 5 bases for J; bases not matched to a gene: 12.

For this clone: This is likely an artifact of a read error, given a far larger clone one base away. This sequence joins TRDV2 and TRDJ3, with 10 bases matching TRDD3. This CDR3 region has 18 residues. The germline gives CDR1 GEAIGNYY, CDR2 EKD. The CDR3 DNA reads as TGTGCCAGTGACAGTACTGGGGGATTATCCTGGGACACCCGACAGATGTTTTTC. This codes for CASDSTGGLSWDTRQMFF.

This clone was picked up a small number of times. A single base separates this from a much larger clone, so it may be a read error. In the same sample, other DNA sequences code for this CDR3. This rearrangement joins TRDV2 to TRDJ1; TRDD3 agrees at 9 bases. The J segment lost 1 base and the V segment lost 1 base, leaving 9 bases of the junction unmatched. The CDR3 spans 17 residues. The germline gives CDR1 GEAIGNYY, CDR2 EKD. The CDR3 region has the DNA TGTGCCTGTGACACGGTTACTGGGGGACTTCCCACCGATAAACTCATCTTT. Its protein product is CACDTVTGGLPTDKLIF.

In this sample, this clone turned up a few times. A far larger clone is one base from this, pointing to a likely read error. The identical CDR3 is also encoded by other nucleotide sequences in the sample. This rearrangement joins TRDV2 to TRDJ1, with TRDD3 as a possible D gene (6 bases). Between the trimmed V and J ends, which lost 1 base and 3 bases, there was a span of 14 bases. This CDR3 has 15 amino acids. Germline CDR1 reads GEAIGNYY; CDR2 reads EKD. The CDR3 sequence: CACDTVLSGADKLIF. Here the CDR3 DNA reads TGTGCCTGTGACACTGTTCTATCTGGGGCCGATAAACTCATCTTT.

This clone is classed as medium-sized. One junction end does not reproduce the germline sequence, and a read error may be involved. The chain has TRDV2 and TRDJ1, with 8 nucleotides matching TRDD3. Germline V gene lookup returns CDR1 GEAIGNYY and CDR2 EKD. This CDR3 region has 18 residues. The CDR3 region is CACVTLTGGPTVTDKLIF. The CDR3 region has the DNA TGTGCCTGTGTCACCCTTACTGGGGGCCCGACCGTCACCGATAAACTCATCTTT.